This T cell receptor beta chain was recovered during a study of cytomegalovirus exposure and HLA in healthy donors. Findings of the study overall: The study labeled fewer than 200 TCR beta chains cytomegalovirus-associated. The productive fraction for most TCR beta V segments was about 87% or about 30% in an earlier analysis. Certain indistinguishable V segments, among them TRBV6-2 and TRBV6-3, were excluded.

Notes on this clone: Its cognate antigen is unknown.

Both 60 Vbeta primers and 13 Jbeta primers went into the PCR. The assay was immunoSEQ multiplex PCR, and TCRdb's table has in-frame clones only and misses some. The table has 63,000 or so clones, roughly 67% seen once. V shed 3 bases and J shed 7 bases, with 19 bases lying between them. CDR1 and CDR2 (germline): SGHRS, YFSETQ. The CDR3 is 15 residues long. The clonotype comes from a man aged 50 to 60 in good health and CMV-seronegative. This chain joins TRBV5-1 and TRBJ1-2, with D maybe TRBD1 (6 bases). Sequenced: PBMCs. This chain's CDR3 is CASSWAVETGIGYTF. CDR3 bases: TGCGCCAGCAGCTGGGCGGTCGAAACAGGGATTGGCTACACCTTC.